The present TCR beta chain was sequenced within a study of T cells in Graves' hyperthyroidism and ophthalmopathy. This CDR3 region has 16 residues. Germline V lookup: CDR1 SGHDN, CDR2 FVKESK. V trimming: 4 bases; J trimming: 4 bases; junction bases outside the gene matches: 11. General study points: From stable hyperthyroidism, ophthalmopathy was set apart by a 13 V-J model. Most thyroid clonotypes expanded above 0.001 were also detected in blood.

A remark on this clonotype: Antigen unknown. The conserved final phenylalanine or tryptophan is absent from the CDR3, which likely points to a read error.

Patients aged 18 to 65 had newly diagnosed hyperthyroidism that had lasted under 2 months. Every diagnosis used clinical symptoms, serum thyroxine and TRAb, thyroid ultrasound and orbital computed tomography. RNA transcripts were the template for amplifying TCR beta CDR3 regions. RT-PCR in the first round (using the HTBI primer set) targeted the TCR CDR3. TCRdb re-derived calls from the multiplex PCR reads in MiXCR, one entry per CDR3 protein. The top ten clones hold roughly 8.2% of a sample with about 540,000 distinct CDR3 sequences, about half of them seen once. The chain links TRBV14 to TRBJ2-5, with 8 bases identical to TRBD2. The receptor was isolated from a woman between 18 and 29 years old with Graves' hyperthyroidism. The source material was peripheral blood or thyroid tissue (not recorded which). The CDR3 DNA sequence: TGTGCCAGCAGCCGGGGAGTAGCGGGATTGCGAGAGACCCAGTACCTC. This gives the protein CASSRGVAGLRETQYL.